The sequence of this T cell receptor beta chain was determined in a study of blood T cell repertoires in COVID-19. Study summary: The samples span acute and convalescent COVID-19 from the United States, Italy and Spain. PBMCs, B-cell-depleted T cells, or T cells provided the cDNA or gDNA that made up the material.

Patients from Seattle were sampled longitudinally, starting during active infection. Trimming removed 2 bases at V and 6 bases at J, with 14 bases between. The CDR3 runs 15 residues. CDR1 and CDR2 from the germline V gene are MDHEN and SYDVKM. This clone was seen a single time. Authors' methods: The authors estimated nucleated cell counts from reference gene primer amplification. Sequenced by immunoSEQ multiplex PCR; TCRdb stores in-frame clones only, minus some. The DNA gave D and trimming, while V, J and clone size come from that table. The repertoire holds 300,000 to 400,000 clones, with 85% to 90% as singletons.

The gene calls are TRBV28 and TRBJ2-1, with D possibly matching TRBD1 (6 bases). The sample comprised peripheral blood. This receptor was identified in a woman in her seventies with COVID-19, enrolled during active disease. CDR3 amino acids: CASSLTGSWANEQFF. Written as DNA, the CDR3 is TGTGCCAGCAGTTTAACAGGGTCCTGGGCCAATGAGCAGTTCTTC.